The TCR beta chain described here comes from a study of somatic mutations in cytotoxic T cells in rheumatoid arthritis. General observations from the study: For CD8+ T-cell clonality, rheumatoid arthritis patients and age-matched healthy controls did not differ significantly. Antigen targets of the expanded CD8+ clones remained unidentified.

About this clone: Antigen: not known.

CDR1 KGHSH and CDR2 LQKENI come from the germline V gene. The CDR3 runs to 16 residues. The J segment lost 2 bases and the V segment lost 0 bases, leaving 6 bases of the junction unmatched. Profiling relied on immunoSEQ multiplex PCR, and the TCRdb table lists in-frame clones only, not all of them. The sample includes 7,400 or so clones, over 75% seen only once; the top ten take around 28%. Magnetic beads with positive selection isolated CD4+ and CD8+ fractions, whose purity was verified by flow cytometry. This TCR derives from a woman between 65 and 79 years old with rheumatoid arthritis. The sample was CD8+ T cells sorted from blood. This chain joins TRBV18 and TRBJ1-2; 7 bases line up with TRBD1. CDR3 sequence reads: CASSPPVWDSNYGYTF. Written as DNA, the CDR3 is TGTGCCAGCTCACCACCAGTGTGGGACAGCAACTATGGCTACACCTTC. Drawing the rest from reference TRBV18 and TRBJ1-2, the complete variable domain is NAGVMQNPRHLVRRRGQEARLRCSPMKGHSHVYWYRQLPEEGLKFMVYLQKENIIDESGMPKERFSAEFPKEGPSILRIQQVVRGDSAAYFCASSPPVWDSNYGYTFGSGTRLTVV.